Below, one T cell receptor (beta chain) is given with its context. Its antigen is still unknown. The record has no base qualities; no much larger clone is one base away. Relative to germline, V is 0 bases shorter and J is 4 bases shorter, with 15 bases between their ends. Reading the germline V gene gives CDR1 LGHNA and CDR2 YNFKEQ. Spanning cysteine to phenylalanine, the CDR3 consists of 17 amino acids. Only the CDR3 portion is preserved as DNA: 51 bases, with reading frame beginning at the first base. Participants in the prospective study were aged roughly 18 to 100 years, lived in more than 20 United States geographic areas, and enrolled through a virtual design. In the prospective study, cohorts were assigned on the basis of participant-reported clinical history obtained from a screening survey and a study questionnaire. ImmuneRACE Cohort 3 recovered participants were defined by two consecutive negative NP/OP PCR tests, healthcare professional clearance, or symptom resolution. In the prospective study, mobile phlebotomists collected whole blood, serum and a nasopharyngeal or oropharyngeal swab from each participant. Participants in the prospective study had the option to provide additional blood draws and questionnaires over a roughly 2-month period. Prospective study blood samples were shipped either frozen or at room temperature before DNA extraction.

The sample belongs to a study of blood T cell repertoires in COVID-19 (TCRdb year 2020). With respect to the entire study: The collaborator samples originated in the United States, Italy and Spain and spanned the acute and convalescent phases of COVID-19. Samples came from the ongoing ImmuneRACE study (first 160 participants) plus 1,254 subjects from 6 global collaborators. The repertoires were released in a freely available public database meant as a resource for research on the immune response to SARS-CoV-2. Nearly every sample came with metadata listing a de-identified subject ID, COVID-19 status, age in years and sex. Subjects who had been exposed to COVID-19, were actively infected with it, or had recovered from it provided the deeply sampled blood TCRbeta repertoires that made up the dataset. Where available, HLA class I and class II types were obtained from metadata supplied by the sample provider rather than from assay-based typing. The material from the prospective study consisted of cDNA or gDNA derived from T cells, B-cell-depleted T cells, or PBMCs. General findings and caveats noted by the study authors: Clinical and demographic metadata were provided uncurated, with the amount varying by source and participant.

TCRbeta CDR3 regions were amplified from genomic DNA using the immunoSEQ Assay, a bias-controlled multiplex PCR. For the original study's pipeline: The number of nucleated cells in each sample was estimated from the amplification of reference gene primers within the assay. To quantify the absolute abundance of each unique TCRbeta CDR3 rearrangement, sequence reads were collapsed and filtered. For each sample, productive Simpson clonality was calculated as the square root of Simpson's diversity index across productive rearrangements. The clones in this table, taken by TCRdb from immuneACCESS, are in-frame only. Not every clone is retained; where verified, under half of the shortfall comes from an unresolved V gene, and the cause of the rest is unknown. V, J and clone size are taken as reported in that table, and D and trimming were inferred from the DNA itself. Recorded for this sample are 180,000 or so clones; 75% to 90% of them occurred a single time. The ten largest clones capture 6% to 6.5% of the sample.

Sequenced input: PBMCs or T cells enriched from blood (not recorded which). The origin of this receptor is a man aged 35 to 55 who had recovered from COVID-19. This chain joins TRBV4-2 to TRBJ2-2; TRBD2 is perhaps the D gene, given 5 matching bases. The CDR3 reads as follows: CASSQDYRIAGTGELFF. The bases are TGTGCCAGCAGCCAAGATTACCGAATCGCGGGCACCGGGGAGCTGTTTTTT.